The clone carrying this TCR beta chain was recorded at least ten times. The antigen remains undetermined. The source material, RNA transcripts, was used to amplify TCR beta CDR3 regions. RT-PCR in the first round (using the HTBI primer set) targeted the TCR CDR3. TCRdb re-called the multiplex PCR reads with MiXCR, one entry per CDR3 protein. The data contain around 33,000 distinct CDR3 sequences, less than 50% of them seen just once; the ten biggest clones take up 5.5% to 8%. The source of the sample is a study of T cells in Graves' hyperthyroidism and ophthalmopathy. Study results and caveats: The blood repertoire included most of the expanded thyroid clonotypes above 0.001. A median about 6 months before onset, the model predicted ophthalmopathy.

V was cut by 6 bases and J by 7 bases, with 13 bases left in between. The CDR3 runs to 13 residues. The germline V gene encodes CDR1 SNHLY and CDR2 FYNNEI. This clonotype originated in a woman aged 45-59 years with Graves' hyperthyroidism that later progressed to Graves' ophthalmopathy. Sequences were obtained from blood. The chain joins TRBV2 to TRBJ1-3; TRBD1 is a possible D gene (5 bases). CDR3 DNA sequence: TGTGCCAGCAGGGGGGATAGCCGGAACACCATATATTTT. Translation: CASRGDSRNTIYF.